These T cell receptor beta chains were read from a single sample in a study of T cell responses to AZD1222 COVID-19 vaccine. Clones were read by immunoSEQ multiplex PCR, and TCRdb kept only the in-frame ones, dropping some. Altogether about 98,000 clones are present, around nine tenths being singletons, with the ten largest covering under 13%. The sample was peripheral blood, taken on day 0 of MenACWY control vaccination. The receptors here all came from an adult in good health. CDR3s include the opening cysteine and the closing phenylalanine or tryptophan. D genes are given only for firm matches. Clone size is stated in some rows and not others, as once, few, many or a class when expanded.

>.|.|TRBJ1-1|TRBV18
CASSPPTRTENTEAFF
TGTGCCAGCTCACCACCTACCCGGACGGAGAACACTGAAGCTTTCTTT
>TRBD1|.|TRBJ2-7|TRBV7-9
CASSYGTEGYEQYF
TGTGCCAGCAGCTACGGGACAGAAGGGTACGAGCAGTACTTC
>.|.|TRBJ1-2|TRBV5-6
CASSLGGAYYGYTF
TGTGCCAGCAGCCTTGGAGGGGCTTACTATGGCTACACCTTC
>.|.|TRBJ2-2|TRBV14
CASSQVGGPNTGELFF
TGTGCCAGCAGCCAAGTCGGGGGGCCAAACACCGGGGAGCTGTTTTTT
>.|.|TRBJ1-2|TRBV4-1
CASSQDPENYGYTF
TGCGCCAGCAGCCAAGATCCAGAAAACTATGGCTACACCTTC
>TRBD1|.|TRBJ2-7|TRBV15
CATSRSKDRGFNEQYF
TGTGCCACCAGCAGATCGAAGGACAGGGGTTTCAACGAGCAGTACTTC
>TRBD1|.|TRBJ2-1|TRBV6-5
CASSTDRGAYNEQFF
TGTGCCAGCAGTACCGACAGGGGAGCTTACAATGAGCAGTTCTTC
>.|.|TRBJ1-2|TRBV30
CAWSGGAAGYTF
TGTGCCTGGAGTGGGGGGGCGGCTGGCTACACCTTC
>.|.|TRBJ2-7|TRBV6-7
CALSRDIAYEQYF
TGTGCGCTTAGCCGGGACATAGCCTACGAGCAGTACTTC
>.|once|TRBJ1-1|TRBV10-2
CASSGRGNTEAFF
TGCGCCAGCAGTGGGCGGGGAAACACTGAAGCTTTCTTT
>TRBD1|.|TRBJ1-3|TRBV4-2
CASSQTGAGNTIYF
TGTGCCAGCAGCCAGACAGGGGCTGGAAACACCATATATTTT
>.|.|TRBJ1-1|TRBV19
CASSIDKNTEAFF
TGTGCCAGTAGTATCGATAAGAACACTGAAGCTTTCTTT
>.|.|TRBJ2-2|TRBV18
CASSPPSQNTGELFF
TGTGCCAGCTCACCACCGAGCCAAAACACCGGGGAGCTGTTTTTT
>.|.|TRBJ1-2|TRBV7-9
CALGDYTF
TGTGCACTCGGGGACTACACCTTC
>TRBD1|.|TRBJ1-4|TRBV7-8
CASSLEPGQGATATNEKLFF
TGTGCCAGCAGCTTAGAGCCGGGACAGGGGGCGACTGCAACTAATGAAAAACTGTTTTTT
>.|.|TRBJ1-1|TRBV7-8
CASLSGDSAYTEAFF
TGTGCCAGTTTATCAGGGGACTCAGCGTACACTGAAGCTTTCTTT
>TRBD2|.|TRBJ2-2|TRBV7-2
CASSTPSGANTGELFF
TGTGCCAGCAGCACCCCTAGCGGCGCGAACACCGGGGAGCTGTTTTTT
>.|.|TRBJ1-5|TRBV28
CASSPSGRVGQPQHF
TGTGCCAGCAGTCCCAGCGGGAGGGTAGGACAGCCCCAGCATTTT
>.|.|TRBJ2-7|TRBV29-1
CSVDGAGGTYEQYF
TGCAGCGTTGATGGGGCTGGGGGGACCTACGAGCAGTACTTC
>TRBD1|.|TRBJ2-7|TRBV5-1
CASSYRDSYEQYF
TGCGCCAGCAGCTACCGGGACAGCTACGAGCAGTACTTC
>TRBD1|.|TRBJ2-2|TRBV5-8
CASSWTGPGELFF
TGTGCCAGCAGCTGGACAGGGCCCGGGGAGCTGTTTTTT
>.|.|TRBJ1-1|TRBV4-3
CASSQGSLGGTEAFF
TGCGCCAGCAGCCAAGGGAGTCTTGGCGGCACTGAAGCTTTCTTT
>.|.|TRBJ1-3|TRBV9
CASSVATAGHSGNTIYF
TGTGCCAGCAGCGTAGCTACGGCGGGACACTCTGGAAACACCATATATTTT
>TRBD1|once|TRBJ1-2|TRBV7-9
CASSLAHLAQGRDGYTF
TGTGCCAGCAGCTTAGCCCATCTTGCACAGGGGCGGGATGGCTACACCTTC
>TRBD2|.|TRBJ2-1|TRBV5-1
CASSFAGDPYNEQFF
TGCGCCAGCAGCTTTGCGGGGGACCCTTACAATGAGCAGTTCTTC
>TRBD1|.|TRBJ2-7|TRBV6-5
CASSYSWDSPSDEQYF
TGTGCCAGCAGTTACTCTTGGGACAGCCCAAGTGACGAGCAGTACTTC
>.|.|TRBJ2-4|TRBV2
CASSGALGGKNIQYF
TGTGCCAGCAGTGGGGCCCTGGGGGGCAAAAACATTCAGTACTTC
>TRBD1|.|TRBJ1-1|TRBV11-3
CASSTGQEGDTEAFF
TGTGCCAGCAGCACTGGACAGGAGGGCGATACTGAAGCTTTCTTT
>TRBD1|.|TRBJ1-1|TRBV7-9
CASSLRPQGALNTEAFF
TGTGCCAGCAGCCTCCGCCCACAGGGGGCCCTAAACACTGAAGCTTTCTTT
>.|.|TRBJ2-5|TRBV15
CATSSRGQGGETQYF
TGTGCCACCAGCTCGAGAGGACAGGGAGGGGAGACCCAGTACTTC
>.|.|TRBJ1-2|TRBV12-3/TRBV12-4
CASSSDPNYGYTF
TGTGCCAGCAGCTCCGACCCTAACTATGGCTACACCTTC
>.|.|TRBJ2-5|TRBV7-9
CASSFSGLETQYF
TGTGCCAGCAGCTTTTCTGGACTGGAGACCCAGTACTTC
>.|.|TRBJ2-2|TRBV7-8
CASSFPTGNTGELFF
TGTGCCAGCAGCTTTCCGACAGGAAACACCGGGGAGCTGTTTTTT
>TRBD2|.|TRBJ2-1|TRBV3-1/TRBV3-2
CASSQEASGAYNEQFF
TGTGCCAGCAGCCAAGAGGCTAGCGGGGCCTACAATGAGCAGTTCTTC
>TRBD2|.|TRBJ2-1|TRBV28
CASSSILTSGGNNEQFF
TGTGCCAGCAGCTCCATCCTGACTAGCGGGGGAAACAATGAGCAGTTCTTC
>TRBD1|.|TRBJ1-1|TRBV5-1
CASSWGDRDGDTEAFF
TGCGCCAGCAGCTGGGGAGACAGGGACGGGGACACTGAAGCTTTCTTT
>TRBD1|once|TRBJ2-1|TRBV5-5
CASSSGTGSYNEQFF
TGTGCCAGCAGCTCCGGGACAGGGAGCTACAATGAGCAGTTCTTC
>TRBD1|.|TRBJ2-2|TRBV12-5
CASGLDRGTGELFF
TGTGCTAGTGGTTTGGACAGGGGAACCGGGGAGCTGTTTTTT
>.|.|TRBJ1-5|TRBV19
CASRDPTNQPQHF
TGTGCCAGTAGAGACCCCACAAATCAGCCCCAGCATTTT
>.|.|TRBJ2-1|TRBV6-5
CASSRGSSYNEQFF
TGTGCCAGCAGTCGGGGGAGCTCCTACAATGAGCAGTTCTTC
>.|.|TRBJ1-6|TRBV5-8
CASSFQVGLDSPLHF
TGTGCCAGCAGCTTCCAGGTGGGACTAGATTCACCCCTCCACTTT
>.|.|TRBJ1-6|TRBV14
CASSQDRQTSTLHF
TGTGCCAGCAGCCAAGATAGACAGACAAGCACCCTCCACTTT
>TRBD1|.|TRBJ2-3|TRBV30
CAWEIGQGGDTQYF
TGTGCCTGGGAGATAGGACAGGGTGGCGATACGCAGTATTTT
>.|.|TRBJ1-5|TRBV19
CASSSLDGDRSQHF
TGTGCCAGTAGTTCCTTAGACGGGGATCGATCCCAGCATTTT
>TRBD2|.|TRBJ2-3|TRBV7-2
CATRWGLAGTDTQYF
TGTGCCACCAGATGGGGACTAGCGGGCACAGATACGCAGTATTTT
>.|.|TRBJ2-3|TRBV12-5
CASGTDLSTDTQYF
TGTGCTAGTGGTACCGACCTAAGCACAGATACGCAGTATTTT
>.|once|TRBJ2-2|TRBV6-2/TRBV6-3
CASSYRSPSSTGELFF
TGTGCCAGCAGTTACAGGTCCCCCTCTAGCACCGGGGAGCTGTTTTTT
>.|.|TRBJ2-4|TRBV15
CATSRDPGTLLNIQYF
TGTGCCACCAGCAGAGATCCAGGGACGTTGTTAAACATTCAGTACTTC
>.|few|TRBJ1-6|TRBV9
CASSSVAGVSTPLHF
TGTGCCAGCAGCTCCGTTGCGGGGGTTTCGACACCCCTCCACTTT
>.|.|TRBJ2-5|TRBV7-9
CASSLGGTTGYF
TGTGCCAGCAGCTTAGGGGGGACAACCGGGTACTTC
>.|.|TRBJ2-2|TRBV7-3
CASRTGTSPPGELFF
TGTGCCAGCAGGACAGGGACTAGTCCACCCGGGGAGCTGTTTTTT
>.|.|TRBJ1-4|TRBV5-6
CASTRTLSRGSEKLFF
TGTGCCAGCACCCGGACCCTTTCAAGAGGGAGTGAAAAACTGTTTTTT
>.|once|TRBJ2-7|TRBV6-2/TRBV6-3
CASSYPGGEQYF
TGTGCCAGCAGTTACCCTGGGGGCGAGCAGTACTTC
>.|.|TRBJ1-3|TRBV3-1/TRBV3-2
CASSQDAVGVAGNTIYF
TGTGCCAGCAGCCAAGATGCGGTAGGGGTGGCTGGAAACACCATATATTTT